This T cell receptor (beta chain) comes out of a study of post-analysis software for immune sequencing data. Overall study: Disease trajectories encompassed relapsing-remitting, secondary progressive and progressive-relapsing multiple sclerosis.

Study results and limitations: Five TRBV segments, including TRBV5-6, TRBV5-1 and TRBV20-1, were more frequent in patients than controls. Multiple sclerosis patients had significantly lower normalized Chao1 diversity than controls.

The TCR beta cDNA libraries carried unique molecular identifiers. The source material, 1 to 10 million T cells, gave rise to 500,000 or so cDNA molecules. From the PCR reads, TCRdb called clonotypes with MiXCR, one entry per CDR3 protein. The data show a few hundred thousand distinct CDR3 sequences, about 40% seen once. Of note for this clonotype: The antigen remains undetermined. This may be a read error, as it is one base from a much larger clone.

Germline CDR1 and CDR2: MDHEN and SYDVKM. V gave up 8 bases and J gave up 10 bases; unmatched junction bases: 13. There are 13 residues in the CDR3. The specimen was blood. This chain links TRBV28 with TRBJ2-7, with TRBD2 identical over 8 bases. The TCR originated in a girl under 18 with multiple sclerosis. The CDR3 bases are TGTGCCAGCCGGGGGGGGGTCCAAGAGGCCCAGTACTTC. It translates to CASRGGVQEAQYF.